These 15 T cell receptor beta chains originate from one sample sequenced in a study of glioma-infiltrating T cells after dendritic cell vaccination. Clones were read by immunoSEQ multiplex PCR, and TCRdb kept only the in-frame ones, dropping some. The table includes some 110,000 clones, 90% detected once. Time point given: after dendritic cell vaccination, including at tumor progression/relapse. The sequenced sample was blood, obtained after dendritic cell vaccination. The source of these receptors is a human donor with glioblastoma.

The CDR3 DNA reads as TGCGCCAGCAGCGTGGGACAGGAGATTTACGAGCAGTACTTC. Its protein is CASSVGQEIYEQYF. The rearrangement uses TRBV5-1 and TRBJ2-7; 8 bases are a match to TRBD1. The CDR3 spans 14 residues. V shed 4 bases, J shed 4 bases, and the junction held 7 bases outside the gene matches. Germline V gene data show CDR1 as SGHRS and CDR2 as YFSETQ.

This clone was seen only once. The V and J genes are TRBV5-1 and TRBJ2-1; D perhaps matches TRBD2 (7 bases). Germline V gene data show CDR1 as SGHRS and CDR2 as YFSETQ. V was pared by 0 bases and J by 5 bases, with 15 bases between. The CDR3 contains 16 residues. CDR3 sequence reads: CASSLAGASGNNEQFF. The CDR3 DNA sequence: TGCGCCAGCAGCTTGGCGGGGGCTAGCGGCAACAATGAGCAGTTCTTC.

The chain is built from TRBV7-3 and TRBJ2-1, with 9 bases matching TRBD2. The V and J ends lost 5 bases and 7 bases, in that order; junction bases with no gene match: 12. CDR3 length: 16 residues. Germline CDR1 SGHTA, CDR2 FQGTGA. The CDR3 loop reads CASSPLGGGALNEQFF. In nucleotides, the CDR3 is TGTGCCAGCAGCCCGCTTGGCGGGGGGGCCCTGAATGAGCAGTTCTTC.

The CDR3 spells CASILGTSGAGEQYF. In DNA, the CDR3 is TGTGCCAGCATTCTTGGGACTAGCGGGGCCGGCGAGCAGTACTTC. The rearrangement links TRBV2 to TRBJ2-7, with TRBD2 matching 13 bases. Trimming removed 7 bases from V and 6 bases from J; junction bases left unmatched: 9. CDR3 length: 15 residues. Germline loops: CDR1 SNHLY, CDR2 FYNNEI.

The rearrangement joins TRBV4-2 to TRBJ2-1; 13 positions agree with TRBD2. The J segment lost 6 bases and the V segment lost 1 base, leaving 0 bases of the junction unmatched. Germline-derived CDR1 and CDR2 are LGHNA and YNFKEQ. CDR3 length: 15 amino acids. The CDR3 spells CASSQGLAGGNEQFF. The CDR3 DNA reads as TGTGCCAGCAGCCAAGGACTAGCGGGAGGCAATGAGCAGTTCTTC.

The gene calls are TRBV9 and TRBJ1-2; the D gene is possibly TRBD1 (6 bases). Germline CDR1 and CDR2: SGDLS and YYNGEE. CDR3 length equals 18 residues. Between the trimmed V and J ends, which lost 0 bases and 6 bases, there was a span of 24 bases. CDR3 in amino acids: CASSVDRAGVEVANGYTF. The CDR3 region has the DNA TGTGCCAGCAGCGTAGATAGGGCAGGGGTGGAGGTAGCTAATGGCTACACCTTC.

The chain's CDR3 is CASSFQGGETQYF. In nucleotides, the CDR3 is TGTGCCAGTAGTTTCCAGGGAGGAGAGACCCAGTACTTC. The chain carries TRBV19 and TRBJ2-5; weak D call: TRBD2 (6 bases). The V end lost 5 bases, the J end lost 4 bases, and 11 bases lay between the germline ends. CDR3 length equals 13 residues. Germline CDR1 reads LNHDA; CDR2 reads SQIVND (reference sequence).

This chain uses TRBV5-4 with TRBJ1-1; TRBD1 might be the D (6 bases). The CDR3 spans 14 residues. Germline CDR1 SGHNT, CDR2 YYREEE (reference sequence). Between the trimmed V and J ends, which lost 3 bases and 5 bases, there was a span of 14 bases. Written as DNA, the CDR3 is TGTGCCAGCAGCTCGGGGGCGGGGGAGACTGAAGCTTTCTTT. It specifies CASSSGAGETEAFF.

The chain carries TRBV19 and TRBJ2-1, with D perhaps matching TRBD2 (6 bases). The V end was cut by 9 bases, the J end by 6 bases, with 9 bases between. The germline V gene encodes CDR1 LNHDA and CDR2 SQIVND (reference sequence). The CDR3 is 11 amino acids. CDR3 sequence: CASRLVNEQFF. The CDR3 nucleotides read TGTGCCAGCAGACTAGTCAATGAGCAGTTCTTC.

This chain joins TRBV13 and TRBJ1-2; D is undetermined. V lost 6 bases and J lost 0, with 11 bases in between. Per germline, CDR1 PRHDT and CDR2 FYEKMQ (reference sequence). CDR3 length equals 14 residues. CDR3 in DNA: TGTGCCAGCAGTGTTGGGCAGACTAACTATGGCTACACCTTC. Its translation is CASSVGQTNYGYTF.

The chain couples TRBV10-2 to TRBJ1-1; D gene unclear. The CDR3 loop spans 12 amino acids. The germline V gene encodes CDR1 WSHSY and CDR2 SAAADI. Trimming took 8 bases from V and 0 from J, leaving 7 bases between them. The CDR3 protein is CASRQMNTEAFF. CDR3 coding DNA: TGCGCCAGCCGTCAGATGAACACTGAAGCTTTCTTT.

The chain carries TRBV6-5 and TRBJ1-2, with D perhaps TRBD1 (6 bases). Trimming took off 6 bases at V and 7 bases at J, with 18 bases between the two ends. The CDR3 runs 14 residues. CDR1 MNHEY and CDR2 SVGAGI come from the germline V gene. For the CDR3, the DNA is TGTGCCAGCAGGGGCAGGGGTCGGGGTATTGGCTACACCTTC. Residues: CASRGRGRGIGYTF.

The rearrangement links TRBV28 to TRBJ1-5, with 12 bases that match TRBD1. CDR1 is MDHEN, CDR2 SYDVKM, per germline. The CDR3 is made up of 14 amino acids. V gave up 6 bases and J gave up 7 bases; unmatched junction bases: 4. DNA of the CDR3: TGTGCCAGCAGAGGGACAGGGGGCAGACAGCCCCAGCATTTT. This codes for CASRGTGGRQPQHF. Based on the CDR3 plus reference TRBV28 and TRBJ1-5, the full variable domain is DVKVTQSSRYLVKRTGEKVFLECVQDMDHENMFWYRQDPGLGLRLIYFSYDVKMKEKGDIPEGYSVSREKKERFSLILESASTNQTSMYLCASRGTGGRQPQHFGDGTRLSIL.

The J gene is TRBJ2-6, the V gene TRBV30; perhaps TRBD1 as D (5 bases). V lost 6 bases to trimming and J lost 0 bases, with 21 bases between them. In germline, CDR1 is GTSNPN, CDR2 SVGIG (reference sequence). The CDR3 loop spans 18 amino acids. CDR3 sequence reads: CACYALPTEHSGANVLTF. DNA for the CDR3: TGTGCCTGTTATGCCCTCCCGACAGAACACTCTGGGGCCAACGTCCTGACTTTC.

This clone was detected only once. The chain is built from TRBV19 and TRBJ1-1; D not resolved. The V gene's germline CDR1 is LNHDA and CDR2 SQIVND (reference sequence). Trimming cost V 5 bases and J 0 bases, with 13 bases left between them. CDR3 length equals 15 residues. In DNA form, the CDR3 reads TGTGCCAGTAGTCCGCTTCAGGATTTGAACACTGAAGCTTTCTTT. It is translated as CASSPLQDLNTEAFF.